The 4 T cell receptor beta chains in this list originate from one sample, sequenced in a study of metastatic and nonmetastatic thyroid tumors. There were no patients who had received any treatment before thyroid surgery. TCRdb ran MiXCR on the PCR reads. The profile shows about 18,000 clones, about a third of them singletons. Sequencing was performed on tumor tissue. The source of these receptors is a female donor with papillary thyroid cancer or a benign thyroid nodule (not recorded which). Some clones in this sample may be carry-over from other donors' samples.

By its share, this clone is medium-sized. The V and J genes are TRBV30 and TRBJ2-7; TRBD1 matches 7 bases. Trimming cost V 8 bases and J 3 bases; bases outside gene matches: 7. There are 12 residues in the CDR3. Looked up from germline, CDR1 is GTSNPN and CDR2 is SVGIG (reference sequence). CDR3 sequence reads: CALYRDSYEQYF. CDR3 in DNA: TGTGCCCTATACCGGGACAGCTACGAGCAGTACTTC.

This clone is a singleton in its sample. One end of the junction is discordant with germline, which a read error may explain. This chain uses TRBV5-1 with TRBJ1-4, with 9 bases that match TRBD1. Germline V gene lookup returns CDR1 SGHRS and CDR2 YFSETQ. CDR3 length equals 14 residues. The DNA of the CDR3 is TGCGACAGCAGTACCGGGACAGGGAATGTAAAACTGTTTTTT. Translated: CDSSTGTGNVKLFF.

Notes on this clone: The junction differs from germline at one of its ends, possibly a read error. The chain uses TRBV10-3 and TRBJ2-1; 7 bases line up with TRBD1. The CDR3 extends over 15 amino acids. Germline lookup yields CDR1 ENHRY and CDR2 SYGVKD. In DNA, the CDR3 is TGTGCCATCAGTGAGGACAGGGACACCTACAATGAGCTGTTCTTC. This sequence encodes CAISEDRDTYNELFF.

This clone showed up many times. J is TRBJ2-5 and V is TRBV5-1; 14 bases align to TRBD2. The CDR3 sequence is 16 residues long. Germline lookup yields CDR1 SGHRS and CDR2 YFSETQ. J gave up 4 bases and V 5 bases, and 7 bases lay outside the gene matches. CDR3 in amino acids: CASRTGTSGSGETQYF. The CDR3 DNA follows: TGCGCCAGCAGGACCGGGACTAGCGGGAGTGGAGAGACCCAGTACTTC.